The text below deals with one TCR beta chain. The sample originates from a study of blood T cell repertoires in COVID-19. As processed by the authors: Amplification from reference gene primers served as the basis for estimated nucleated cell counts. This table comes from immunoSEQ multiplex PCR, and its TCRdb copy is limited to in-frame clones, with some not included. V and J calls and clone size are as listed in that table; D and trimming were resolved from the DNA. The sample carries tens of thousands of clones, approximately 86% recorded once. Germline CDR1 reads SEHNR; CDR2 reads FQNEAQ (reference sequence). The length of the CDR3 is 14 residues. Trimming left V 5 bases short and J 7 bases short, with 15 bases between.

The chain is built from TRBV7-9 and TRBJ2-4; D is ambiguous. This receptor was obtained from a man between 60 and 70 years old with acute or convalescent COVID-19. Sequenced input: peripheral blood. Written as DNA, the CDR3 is TGTGCCAGCAGCCCCCCTTTAGACTGGAACATTCAGTACTTC. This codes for CASSPPLDWNIQYF.